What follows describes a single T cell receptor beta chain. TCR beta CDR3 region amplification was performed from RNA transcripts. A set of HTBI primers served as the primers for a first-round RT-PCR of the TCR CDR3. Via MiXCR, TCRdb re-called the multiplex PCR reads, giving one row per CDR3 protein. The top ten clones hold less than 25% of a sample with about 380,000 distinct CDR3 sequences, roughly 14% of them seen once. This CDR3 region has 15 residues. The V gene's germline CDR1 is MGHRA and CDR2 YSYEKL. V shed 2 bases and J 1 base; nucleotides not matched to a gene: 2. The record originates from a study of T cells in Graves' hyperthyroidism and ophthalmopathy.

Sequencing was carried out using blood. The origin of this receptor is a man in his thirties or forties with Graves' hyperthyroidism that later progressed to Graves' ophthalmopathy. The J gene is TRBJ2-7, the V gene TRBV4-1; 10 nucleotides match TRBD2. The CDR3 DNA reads TGCGCCAGCAGCCAAAAGCGGGGGGGTTCCTACGAGCAGTACTTC. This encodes CASSQKRGGSYEQYF.